This TCR beta chain was documented in a study of T cells in Graves' hyperthyroidism and ophthalmopathy. Study background: It was at initial diagnosis, before any treatment, that peripheral blood was collected.

CDR1 is LGHDT and CDR2 is YNNKEL in the germline V gene (reference sequence). V lost 4 bases, J lost 0 bases, and 16 bases lay in between. The CDR3 consists of 17 residues. From RNA transcripts, TCR beta CDR3 regions were amplified. TCR CDR3 regions were first amplified by RT-PCR with HTBI primers. TCRdb re-analysed the multiplex PCR reads in MiXCR, keeping a single row per CDR3 protein. The repertoire consists of some 500,000 distinct CDR3 sequences, with roughly a quarter occurring once and the leading ten covering around 11%. On this clonotype itself: Its antigen is unidentified.

General study points: Ophthalmopathy prediction by the model preceded onset by a median about 6.8 months.

The sequence was obtained from a woman aged 25 to 39 with Graves' ophthalmopathy. The specimen sequenced was blood. The genes are TRBV3-1 and TRBJ2-4, with D perhaps matching TRBD2 (6 bases). The CDR3 coding sequence is TGTGCCAGCAGCCTGACCTCCGGGGGTCAAGCCAAAAACATTCAGTACTTC. Translation: CASSLTSGGQAKNIQYF.